These 24 T cell receptor beta chains were sequenced from one sample in a study of T cell repertoires in aging, cancer and after chemotherapy. Amplification of TCR beta used genomic DNA extracted from peripheral blood. TRB rearrangements spanning V, D and J were amplified using mixed TRB-A/B primers. TCRdb processed the multiplex PCR reads anew with MiXCR; each CDR3 protein has one entry. The profile shows 1,500 to 2,000 distinct CDR3 sequences, roughly three fifths of them singletons. Sequencing was performed on blood. These receptors were taken from a human donor with a blood cancer.

This clonotype was picked up a small number of times. The chain carries TRBV6-5 and TRBJ1-5; no firm D call. This CDR3 has 13 amino acids. From germline, CDR1 is MNHEY and CDR2 SVGAGI. V lost 2 bases and J 6 bases, leaving 8 bases between the germline ends. This CDR3 reads CASSYRGSQPQHF. CDR3 nucleotides: TGTGCCAGCAGTTACCGGGGAAGTCAGCCCCAGCATTTT.

The chain couples TRBV7-2 to TRBJ2-3; a possible D gene is TRBD2 (5 bases). The J call is in doubt because the DNA end fits TRBJ2-5 better. The CDR3 totals 10 residues. Germline values: CDR1 SGHTA, CDR2 FQGNSA. The CDR3 bases are TGTGCCAGCGGGAGAGAGACCCAGTACTTC. As protein: CASGRETQYF.

This clonotype was recorded only once. This sequence joins TRBV12-3 or TRBV12-4 and TRBJ2-2; TRBD2 might be the D (5 bases). The CDR3 is made up of 16 amino acids. V shed 2 bases and J shed 0 bases, with 10 bases lying between them. CDR3 amino acids: CASSLSGITNTGELFF. As DNA, the CDR3 is TGTGCCAGCAGTTTAAGCGGAATCACGAACACCGGGGAGCTGTTTTTT.

V usage is TRBV12-3 or TRBV12-4 and J usage is TRBJ2-7; weak D call: TRBD2 (6 bases). V lost 1 base to trimming and J lost 3 bases, with 10 bases between them. This CDR3 contains 14 residues. DNA of the CDR3: TGTGCCAGCAGTTTAGTGGCGGGAAACTACGAGCAGTACTTC. Translating gives CASSLVAGNYEQYF.

As to this clonotype: The germline gene is not matched at one end of the junction; a read error may be the cause. The gene calls are TRBV7-9 and TRBJ1-4; TRBD1 agrees at 7 bases. CDR1 is SEHNR, CDR2 FQNEAQ, per germline (reference sequence). The CDR3 is 14 residues long. The CDR3 DNA reads TGCGCCAGCAGCTGGGGACAGCTCGAGGAAAAACTGTTTTTT. This sequence encodes CASSWGQLEEKLFF.

The chain is built from TRBV7-2 and TRBJ2-5, with TRBD1 matching 8 bases. Germline trimming cut 3 bases from V and 4 bases from J; bases unmatched to any gene: 7. The CDR3 sequence is 15 residues long. The germline gives CDR1 SGHTA, CDR2 FQGNSA. DNA for the CDR3: TGTGCCAGCAGCTTCGACAGGGGCGGGTTAGAGACCCAGTACTTC. Translated, it gives CASSFDRGGLETQYF.

This clonotype was seen only once. This sequence joins TRBV12-3 or TRBV12-4 and TRBJ2-6; D gene ambiguous. Between the trimmed V and J ends, which lost 7 bases and 1 base, there was a span of 8 bases. The CDR3 spans 14 residues. Here the CDR3 reads CASTFTSGANVLTF. CDR3 nucleotide sequence: TGTGCCAGCACCTTCACTTCTGGGGCCAACGTCCTGACTTTC.

This clonotype showed up just once. The chain recombines TRBV29-1 with TRBJ2-7; 8 bases line up with TRBD1. Germline loops: CDR1 SQVTM, CDR2 ANQGSEA. Germline trimming cut 6 bases from V and 6 bases from J; bases unmatched to any gene: 13. The CDR3 loop spans 14 amino acids. The CDR3 sequence: CSVELSGGVSEQYF. The DNA for the CDR3 is TGCAGCGTCGAGCTTTCAGGGGGCGTCTCCGAGCAGTACTTC.

This clonotype was detected only a few times. The J gene is TRBJ2-7, the V gene TRBV11-3, with D possibly being TRBD1 (7 bases). The CDR3 extends over 14 amino acids. Germline V gene lookup returns CDR1 SGHNT and CDR2 YENEEA. Trimming left V 3 bases short and J 4 bases short, with 13 bases between. CDR3 sequence: CASSFGGGIYEQYF. CDR3 DNA: TGTGCCAGCAGCTTTGGAGGGGGCATATACGAGCAGTACTTC.

The chain has TRBV29-1 and TRBJ2-5; 8 nucleotides line up with TRBD1. The CDR3 totals 13 residues. Germline values: CDR1 SQVTM, CDR2 ANQGSEA. Germline trimming cut 4 bases from V and 5 bases from J; bases unmatched to any gene: 6. The CDR3 reads CSVGDTGGETQYF. The CDR3 nucleotides are TGCAGCGTTGGGGATACAGGGGGGGAGACCCAGTACTTC. Using reference TRBV29-1 and TRBJ2-5 for the parts outside the CDR3, the full variable domain is SAVISQKPSRDICQRGTSLTIQCQVDSQVTMMFWYRQQPGQSLTLIATANQGSEATYESGFVIDKFPISRPNLTFSTLTVSNMSPEDSSIYLCSVGDTGGETQYFGPGTRLLVL.

In its sample, this clonotype was seen a few times. The chain couples TRBV30 to TRBJ1-2; D gene unclear. Trimming left V 4 bases short and J 8 bases short, with 17 bases between. The CDR3 extends over 13 amino acids. Germline CDR1 and CDR2: GTSNPN and SVGIG (reference sequence). This CDR3 reads CAWTVGVGLGYTF. The CDR3 coding sequence is TGTGCCTGGACTGTCGGAGTCGGACTGGGCTACACCTTC.

This sequence joins TRBV6-6 and TRBJ1-1, with 7 bases lining up with TRBD1. V trimming: 6 bases; J trimming: 3 bases; junction bases outside the gene matches: 7. The germline V gene has CDR1 MNHNY and CDR2 SVGAGI (reference sequence). The CDR3 has 14 residues. Written as DNA, the CDR3 is TGTGCCAGCAGGACGAATGGACAGGACACTGAAGCTTTCTTT. Encoded protein: CASRTNGQDTEAFF.

In its sample, this clonotype was seen once. The chain couples TRBV7-2 to TRBJ1-5; a possible D gene is TRBD1 (6 bases). V gave up 8 bases and J gave up 0 bases, with 20 bases separating them. Per germline, CDR1 SGHTA and CDR2 FQGNSA. CDR3 length: 17 amino acids. CDR3 in amino acids: CASSLDRWYYSNQPQHF. In nucleotides, the CDR3 is TGTGCCAGCTCCCTGGACAGATGGTATTATAGCAATCAGCCCCAGCATTTT. Full variable domain (outside the CDR3, taken from reference TRBV7-2 and TRBJ1-5): GAGVSQSPSNKVTEKGKDVELRCDPISGHTALYWYRQSLGQGLEFLIYFQGNSAPDKSGLPSDRFSAERTGGSVSTLTIQRTQQEDSAVYLCASSLDRWYYSNQPQHFGDGTRLSIL.

This clonotype has a handful of counts. The rearrangement joins TRBV30 to TRBJ1-1, with D perhaps matching TRBD1 (6 bases). The V gene lost 3 bases and the J gene lost 4 bases, with 9 bases spanning the gap. Germline V CDR1 and CDR2: GTSNPN, SVGIG (reference sequence). There are 12 residues in the CDR3. The CDR3 region is CAWSRGTTEAFF. The CDR3 DNA is TGTGCCTGGAGCAGGGGTACCACTGAAGCTTTCTTT.

The chain recombines TRBV11-3 with TRBJ2-7, with 14 bases lining up with TRBD2. The ends lost 1 base at V and 5 bases at J; junction bases unmatched: 4. The CDR3 is made up of 16 amino acids. Per the germline V gene, CDR1 is SGHNT and CDR2 is YENEEA. The CDR3 here is CASSLAGTSGRHEQYF. The CDR3 region has the DNA TGTGCCAGCAGCTTAGCTGGGACTAGCGGGAGACACGAGCAGTACTTC.

The chain recombines TRBV11-1 with TRBJ2-5; tentatively, D is TRBD2 (7 bases). The CDR3 totals 15 residues. Germline loops: CDR1 SGHAT, CDR2 FQDESV (reference sequence). V was pared by 5 bases and J by 7 bases, with 20 bases between. The CDR3 DNA follows: TGTGCCAGCAGCCTACAGGGAGGGGCGGGGGCGACCCAGTACTTC. Translating it yields CASSLQGGAGATQYF. Full variable domain (outside the CDR3, taken from reference TRBV11-1 and TRBJ2-5): EAEVAQSPRYKITEKSQAVAFWCDPISGHATLYWYRQILGQGPELLVQFQDESVVDDSQLPKDRFSAERLKGVDSTLKIQPAELGDSAMYLCASSLQGGAGATQYFGPGTRLLVL.

This clonotype occurred once. The chain carries TRBV6-5 and TRBJ2-3; D tentatively reads TRBD1 or TRBD2 (5 bases each). The CDR3 spans 15 residues. The germline V gene has CDR1 MNHEY and CDR2 SVGAGI. Trimming left V 9 bases short and J 0 bases short, with 16 bases between. The CDR3 reads CARSPGTHSTDTQYF. The CDR3 DNA is TGTGCCAGAAGTCCCGGGACCCATAGCACAGATACGCAGTATTTT.

A single count supports this clonotype. The V gene is TRBV6-5, the J gene TRBJ1-2; the D is unclear. The CDR3 spans 12 residues. Trimming took 6 bases from V and 6 from J, leaving 11 bases between them. Germline CDR1 reads MNHEY; CDR2 reads SVGAGI. CDR3: CASSAGLDGYTF. The CDR3 DNA reads as TGTGCCAGCAGCGCAGGACTTGATGGCTACACCTTC.

The CDR3 sequence is CSVLPLGETQYF. The CDR3 region has the DNA TGCAGCGTTCTTCCCCTGGGGGAGACCCAGTACTTC. The V and J genes are TRBV29-1 and TRBJ2-5; D is undetermined. The ends were cut back, 5 bases at V and 5 bases at J, with 12 bases in the middle. There are 12 residues in the CDR3. Germline V gene lookup returns CDR1 SQVTM and CDR2 ANQGSEA.

This clonotype is large. The rearrangement uses TRBV29-1 and TRBJ2-1; D not certain. There are 8 residues in the CDR3. V lost 3 bases, J lost 9 bases, and 0 bases lay in between. Germline CDR1 and CDR2: SQVTM and ANQGSEA. CDR3 coding DNA: TGCAGCGTTGATGAGCAGTTCTTC. The encoded protein is CSVDEQFF.

The V and J genes are TRBV12-3 or TRBV12-4 and TRBJ1-1; D remains ambiguous. Trimming took off 3 bases at V and 1 base at J, with 9 bases between the two ends. The CDR3 totals 14 residues. In nucleotides, the CDR3 is TGTGCCAGCAGTTTTACAGACTCGAACACTGAAGCTTTCTTT. Encoded protein: CASSFTDSNTEAFF.

V usage is TRBV6-5 and J usage is TRBJ2-1; D is possibly TRBD2 (6 bases). V was cut by 2 bases and J by 10 bases, with 12 bases left in between. Germline V gene data show CDR1 as MNHEY and CDR2 as SVGAGI. CDR3 length: 13 residues. The CDR3 bases are TGTGCCAGCAGTTACGGGACTGCCAGGGAGCAGTTCTTC. Its translation is CASSYGTAREQFF.

The V gene is TRBV27, the J gene TRBJ1-4, with D uncertain. With 4 bases removed from V and 0 bases from J, the gap between germline ends came to 9 bases. Looked up from germline, CDR1 is MNHEY and CDR2 is SMNVEV (reference sequence). The CDR3 is made up of 15 amino acids. CDR3 DNA sequence: TGTGCCAGCAGTTCTGGAGGTACAACTAATGAAAAACTGTTTTTT. As protein: CASSSGGTTNEKLFF. Looking up the rest from reference TRBV27 and TRBJ1-4 gives the full variable domain: EAQVTQNPRYLITVTGKKLTVTCSQNMNHEYMSWYRQDPGLGLRQIYYSMNVEVTDKGDVPEGYKVSRKEKRNFPLILESPSPNQTSLYFCASSSGGTTNEKLFFGSGTQLSVL.

The CDR3 DNA follows: TGTGCCGCTGAAAGAGGGGGGATGGGAGACGGACAGTACTTC. This codes for CAAERGGMGDGQYF. The chain couples TRBV7-6 to TRBJ2-7; D may match TRBD1 or TRBD2 (6 bases each). CDR3 length equals 14 residues. CDR1 is SGHVS and CDR2 is FNYEAQ in the germline V gene. Trimming removed 11 bases at V and 10 bases at J, with 27 bases between.